A selection of T cell receptor beta chains follows, all from one sample in a study of T cells after yellow fever vaccination. One entry per CDR3 protein results from TCRdb running MiXCR on the 5' RACE reads. The sample lists more than 300,000 distinct CDR3 sequences, about 10% occurring once. Sequenced material: CD4+ T cells sorted from PBMCs, taken 45 days after the yellow fever booster vaccination. The receptors originated from a man younger than 30 who received the YFV17D yellow fever vaccine. The CDR3 runs from the conserved cysteine through the conserved F or W. D genes are given only for firm matches. Clone size is given for some rows only: seen once, a few or many times, or a class if the clone is expanded.

clone size,CDR3 length,D gene,J gene,V gene,CDR3 DNA,CDR3 protein
many,13,-,TRBJ1-1,TRBV12-3/TRBV12-4,TGTGCCAGCAGTGAGCAGGCGAACACTGAAGCTTTCTTT,CASSEQANTEAFF
few,15,TRBD2,TRBJ2-3,TRBV20-1,TGCAGTGCCCCTCCCGGGGGGTGGGTAACAGATACGCAGTATTTT,CSAPPGGWVTDTQYF
many,13,TRBD2,TRBJ2-1,TRBV11-2,TGTGCCAGCAACCTTGGGGCGGGGGGTGAGCAGTTCTTC,CASNLGAGGEQFF
few,15,-,TRBJ2-7,TRBV6-1,TGTGCCAGCAGTGAAGCCTGGGCAAGCTCCTACGAGCAGTACTTC,CASSEAWASSYEQYF
few,14,-,TRBJ1-1,TRBV7-2,TGTGCCAGCAGCTTAGTGGGCAGGGGAACTGAAGCTTTCTTT,CASSLVGRGTEAFF
few,12,-,TRBJ2-7,TRBV6-5,TGTGCCAGCAGAACAAATCGGGGCGAGCAGTACTTC,CASRTNRGEQYF
-,14,-,TRBJ1-1,TRBV20-1,TGCAGTGCTTCCGAACAGGCCCTGAACACTGAAGCTTTCTTT,CSASEQALNTEAFF
-,12,-,TRBJ2-5,TRBV20-1,TGCAGAGGACAGAACTCCTTAGAGACCCAGTACTTC,CRGQNSLETQYF
-,15,TRBD1,TRBJ1-2,TRBV27,TGTGCCAGCAGTTTGTTCGGGACAGCACCCTATGGCTACACCTTC,CASSLFGTAPYGYTF
-,15,-,TRBJ1-6,TRBV7-2,TGTGCCAGCAGCTTAGGCGCCAGGACGAATTCACCCCTCCACTTT,CASSLGARTNSPLHF
many,17,-,TRBJ2-1,TRBV23-1,TGCGCCAGCAGTCAGCCCCTCAGGAGTCCCGACTACAATGAGCAGTTCTTC,CASSQPLRSPDYNEQFF
-,14,-,TRBJ2-1,TRBV20-1,TGCAGTGCTCCATCCCTGAGCTCCTACAATGAGCAGTTCTTC,CSAPSLSSYNEQFF
-,16,-,TRBJ1-2,TRBV4-3,TGCGCCAGCAGCCCCACCTTAGTGTTAGCTAACTATGGCTACACCTTC,CASSPTLVLANYGYTF
few,14,TRBD2,TRBJ2-7,TRBV2,TGTGCCAGCAGTAGACTAGCGACCTCCTACGAGCAGTACTTC,CASSRLATSYEQYF
-,15,-,TRBJ2-3,TRBV6-1,TGTGCCAGCAGTGGTGAAGGTATTCGGACAGATACGCAGTATTTT,CASSGEGIRTDTQYF
few,17,-,TRBJ2-3,TRBV21-1,TGTGCCAGCAGCAAAGCTGATAACCTAACTAGCACAGATACGCAGTATTTT,CASSKADNLTSTDTQYF
few,15,-,TRBJ2-5,TRBV6-5,TGTGCCAGCAGACCCACAGCTTCCCCCCAGGAGACCCAGTACTTC,CASRPTASPQETQYF
few,15,-,TRBJ2-2,TRBV11-1,TGTGCCAGCAGCTTCGCACAGGCTGGCTCCGGGGAGCTGTTTTTT,CASSFAQAGSGELFF
-,14,-,TRBJ2-7,TRBV10-2,TGCGCCAGCAGTGAGTCGATGACCCTCTACGAGCAGTACTTC,CASSESMTLYEQYF
-,15,-,TRBJ1-5,TRBV4-1,TGCGCCAGCAGCCCCCTCAGGGACGGCAATCAGCCCCAGCATTTT,CASSPLRDGNQPQHF
-,14,TRBD1,TRBJ2-3,TRBV5-1,TGCGCCAGCGGCAGGGACAGGGGGACAGATACGCAGTATTTT,CASGRDRGTDTQYF
few,15,TRBD1,TRBJ2-1,TRBV5-1,TGCGCCAGCAGCTCGGGACAGGGCTTGTCTATTGAGCAGTTCTTC,CASSSGQGLSIEQFF
few,15,-,TRBJ2-7,TRBV20-1,TGCAGTGCTAGCGAGAGCCGACGGCTATCCTACGAGCAGTACTTC,CSASESRRLSYEQYF
-,15,-,TRBJ1-1,TRBV16,TGTGCCAGCAGCCAAAGGGGCGGCGTCTTAACTGAAGCTTTCTTT,CASSQRGGVLTEAFF
many,17,TRBD1,TRBJ2-1,TRBV28,TGTGCCAGCAGGACGAAGGCGGGACAGGGGGCCTACAATGAGCAGTTCTTC,CASRTKAGQGAYNEQFF
few,15,-,TRBJ1-1,TRBV11-2,TGTGCCAGCAGCCCCTCAACAGGGAAGAACACTGAAGCTTTCTTT,CASSPSTGKNTEAFF
-,14,-,TRBJ1-1,TRBV5-1,TGCGCCAGCAGCCTGCAGGGAGAGGACACTGAAGCTTTCTTT,CASSLQGEDTEAFF
-,14,TRBD1,TRBJ2-2,TRBV6-1,TGTGCCAGCAGGGTCGACAGGGCGGCCGGGGAGCTGTTTTTT,CASRVDRAAGELFF
-,18,TRBD2,TRBJ2-5,TRBV4-1,TGCGCCAGCAGCTCCGAGGTAGCGGGGCCAACAATCCAAGAGACCCAGTACTTC,CASSSEVAGPTIQETQYF